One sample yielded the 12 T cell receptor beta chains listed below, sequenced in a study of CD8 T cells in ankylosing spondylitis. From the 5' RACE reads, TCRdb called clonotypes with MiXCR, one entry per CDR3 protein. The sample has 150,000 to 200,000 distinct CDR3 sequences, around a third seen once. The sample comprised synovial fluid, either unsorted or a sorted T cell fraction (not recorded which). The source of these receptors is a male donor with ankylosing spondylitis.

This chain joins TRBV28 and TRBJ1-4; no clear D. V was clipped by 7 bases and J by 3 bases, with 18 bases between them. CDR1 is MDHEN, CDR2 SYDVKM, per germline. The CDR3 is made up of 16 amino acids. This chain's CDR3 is CASIPGGLRANEKLFF. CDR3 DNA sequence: TGTGCCAGCATCCCAGGTGGACTGAGAGCTAATGAAAAACTGTTTTTT.

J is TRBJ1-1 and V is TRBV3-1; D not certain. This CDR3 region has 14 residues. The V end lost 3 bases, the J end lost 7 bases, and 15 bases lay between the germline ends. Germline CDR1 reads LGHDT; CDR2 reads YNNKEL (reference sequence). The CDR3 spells CASSQDRTVGEAFF. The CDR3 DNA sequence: TGTGCCAGCAGCCAGGATAGGACGGTAGGTGAAGCTTTCTTT.

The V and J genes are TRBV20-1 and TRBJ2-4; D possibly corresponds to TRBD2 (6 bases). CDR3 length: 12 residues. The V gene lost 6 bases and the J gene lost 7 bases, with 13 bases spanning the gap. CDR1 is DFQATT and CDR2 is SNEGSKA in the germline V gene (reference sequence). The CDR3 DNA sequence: TGCAGTGCCGGAGGGACGAATAACATTCAGTACTTC. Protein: CSAGGTNNIQYF.

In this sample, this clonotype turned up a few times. Written as DNA, the CDR3 is TGTGCCAGCACTCCCGCGGGGGCCGGGGGAACGCAGTATTTT. As protein: CASTPAGAGGTQYF. This chain joins TRBV5-6 and TRBJ2-3; possibly TRBD2 for D (7 bases). The germline V gene has CDR1 SGHDT and CDR2 YYEEEE. The CDR3 extends over 14 amino acids. Trimming pared 6 bases from V and 9 bases from J, leaving 20 bases between.

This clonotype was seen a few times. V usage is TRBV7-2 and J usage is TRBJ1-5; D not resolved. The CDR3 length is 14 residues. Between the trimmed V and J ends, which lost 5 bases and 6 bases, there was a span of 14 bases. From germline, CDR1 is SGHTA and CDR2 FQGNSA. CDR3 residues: CASSPDGGRQPQHF. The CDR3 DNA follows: TGTGCCAGCAGCCCGGACGGCGGTCGTCAGCCCCAGCATTTT.

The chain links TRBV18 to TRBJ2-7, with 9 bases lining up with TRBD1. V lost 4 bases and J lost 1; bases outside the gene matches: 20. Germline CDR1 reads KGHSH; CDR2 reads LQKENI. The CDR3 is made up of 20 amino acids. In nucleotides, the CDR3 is TGTGCCAGCTCACGCGTAAGACTCGGGACAGGGCCCGGGGTTTCCTACGAGCAGTACTTC. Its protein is CASSRVRLGTGPGVSYEQYF. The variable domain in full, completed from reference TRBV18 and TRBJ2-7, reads NAGVMQNPRHLVRRRGQEARLRCSPMKGHSHVYWYRQLPEEGLKFMVYLQKENIIDESGMPKERFSAEFPKEGPSILRIQQVVRGDSAAYFCASSRVRLGTGPGVSYEQYFGPGTRLTVT.

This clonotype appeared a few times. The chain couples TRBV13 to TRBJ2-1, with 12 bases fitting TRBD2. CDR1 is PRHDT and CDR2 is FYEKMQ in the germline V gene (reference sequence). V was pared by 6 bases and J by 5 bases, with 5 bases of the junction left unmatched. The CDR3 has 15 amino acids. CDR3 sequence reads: CASRPGLAGNNEQFF. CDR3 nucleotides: TGTGCCAGCAGACCCGGACTAGCGGGAAACAATGAGCAGTTCTTC.

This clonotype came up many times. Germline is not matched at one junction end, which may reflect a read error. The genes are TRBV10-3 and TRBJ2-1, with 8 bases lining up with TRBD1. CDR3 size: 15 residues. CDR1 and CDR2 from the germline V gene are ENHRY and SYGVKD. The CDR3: CAISAGTGSSNEQFF. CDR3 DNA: TGTGCCATCAGCGCCGGGACAGGCTCCTCCAATGAGCAGTTCTTC.

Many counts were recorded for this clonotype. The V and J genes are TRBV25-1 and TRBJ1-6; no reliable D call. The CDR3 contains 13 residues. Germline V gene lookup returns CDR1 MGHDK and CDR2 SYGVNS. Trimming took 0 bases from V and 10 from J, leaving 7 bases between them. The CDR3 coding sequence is TGTGCCAGCAGTGAATATCGAGGATCACCCCTCCACTTT. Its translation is CASSEYRGSPLHF.

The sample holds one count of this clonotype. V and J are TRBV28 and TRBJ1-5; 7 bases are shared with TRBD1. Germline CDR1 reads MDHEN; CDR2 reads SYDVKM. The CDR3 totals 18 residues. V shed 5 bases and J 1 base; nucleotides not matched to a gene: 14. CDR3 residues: CASSANRGRGASNQPQHF. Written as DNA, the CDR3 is TGTGCCAGCAGTGCCAACAGGGGACGGGGTGCAAGCAATCAGCCCCAGCATTTT.

CDR3 sequence (DNA): TGCAGTGCCCGAGACAGCGGGGGGGGCACTGAAGCTTTCTTT. Its protein is CSARDSGGGTEAFF. The V and J genes are TRBV20-1 and TRBJ1-1; perhaps TRBD1 as D (5 bases). From germline, CDR1 is DFQATT and CDR2 SNEGSKA (reference sequence). V dropped 6 bases and J dropped 4 bases, with 18 bases sitting between them. The CDR3 runs 14 residues.

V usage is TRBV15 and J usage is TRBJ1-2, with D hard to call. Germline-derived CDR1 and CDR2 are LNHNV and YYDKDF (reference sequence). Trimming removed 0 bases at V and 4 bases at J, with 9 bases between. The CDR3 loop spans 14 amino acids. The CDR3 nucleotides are TGTGCCACCAGCAGAGATCTGACGGGCTATGGCTACACCTTC. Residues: CATSRDLTGYGYTF.